These 31 T cell receptor beta chains originate from one sample sequenced in a study of CD8+ T cells in alopecia areata. RNA extraction and reverse transcription yielded cDNA as sequencing template. TCRdb's table, derived via immunoSEQ multiplex PCR, lists solely in-frame clones and lacks some. The sample shows 150,000 to 200,000 clones, roughly 50% of them seen only once. Sequences were obtained from CD4+ T cells sorted from blood. The receptors were sampled from a human donor in good health.

This clone has just a few counts. This CDR3 is also generated by other DNA sequences in the sample. The CDR3 DNA is TGCAGCGTTGGACAGGGGGAGACCCAGTACTTC. Its translation: CSVGQGETQYF. The chain couples TRBV29-1 to TRBJ2-5; 8 bases agree with TRBD1. From germline, CDR1 is SQVTM and CDR2 ANQGSEA. The CDR3 totals 11 residues. V was clipped by 4 bases and J by 5 bases; unmatched bases: 0.

This chain joins TRBV11-2 and TRBJ1-2, with TRBD1 matching 7 bases. V dropped 5 bases and J dropped 2; count of bases not matched to a gene: 5. CDR1 is SGHAT and CDR2 is FQNNGV in the germline V gene. This CDR3 is 14 amino acids long. The CDR3 reads CASSKPGQNYGYTF. The CDR3 coding sequence is TGTGCCAGCAGCAAACCGGGACAGAACTATGGCTACACCTTC.

J is TRBJ1-1 and V is TRBV2; 9 nucleotides match TRBD1. Germline assignment: CDR1 SNHLY and CDR2 FYNNEI. V gave up 4 bases and J gave up 3 bases; unmatched junction bases: 6. This CDR3 has 15 amino acids. This CDR3 reads CASSAGQGWYTEAFF. CDR3 sequence (DNA): TGTGCCAGCAGTGCGGGACAGGGCTGGTACACTGAAGCTTTCTTT.

Worth noting for this clone: Other DNA sequences in the sample encode the same CDR3. V is TRBV7-9 and J is TRBJ2-2; the D is unclear. Germline V gene data show CDR1 as SEHNR and CDR2 as FQNEAQ (reference sequence). V lost 1 base and J 6 bases, leaving 3 bases between the germline ends. The CDR3 has 12 residues. CDR3 region: CASSLGPGELFF. The DNA of the CDR3 is TGTGCCAGCAGCTTAGGACCCGGGGAGCTGTTTTTT.

This clone appeared a single time. V gene TRBV5-6 combines with J gene TRBJ2-3, with TRBD1 matching 7 bases. The CDR3 extends over 14 amino acids. V was clipped by 4 bases and J by 1 base; unmatched bases: 3. In germline, CDR1 is SGHDT, CDR2 YYEEEE. The CDR3 region is CASSAGQGTDTQYF. CDR3 sequence (DNA): TGTGCCAGCAGCGCCGGACAGGGCACAGATACGCAGTATTTT.

This clone has just a few counts. The chain uses TRBV7-9 and TRBJ2-3; D gene ambiguous. This CDR3 is 13 amino acids long. The V end lost 3 bases, the J end lost 0 bases, and 4 bases lay between the germline ends. Germline V lookup: CDR1 SEHNR, CDR2 FQNEAQ (reference sequence). The CDR3 protein is CASSLDSTDTQYF. In DNA form, the CDR3 reads TGTGCCAGCAGCTTGGACAGCACAGATACGCAGTATTTT.

The chain employs TRBV29-1 and TRBJ1-5; 9 bases agree with TRBD1. The CDR3 has 15 residues. Germline CDR1 and CDR2: SQVTM and ANQGSEA. The V and J ends lost 7 bases and 4 bases, in that order; junction bases with no gene match: 11. CDR3 residues: CSATTGGGGNQPQHF. The CDR3 DNA is TGCAGCGCCACGACAGGGGGAGGAGGAAATCAGCCCCAGCATTTT. Together with reference TRBV29-1 and TRBJ1-5, the CDR3 gives the full variable domain: SAVISQKPSRDICQRGTSLTIQCQVDSQVTMMFWYRQQPGQSLTLIATANQGSEATYESGFVIDKFPISRPNLTFSTLTVSNMSPEDSSIYLCSATTGGGGNQPQHFGDGTRLSIL.

CDR3 protein: CASSEGLAAGELFF. Written as DNA, the CDR3 is TGTGCCAGCAGCGAGGGGCTAGCCGCCGGGGAGCTGTTTTTT. This sequence joins TRBV9 and TRBJ2-2, with D possibly called TRBD1 or TRBD2 (5 bases each). Trimming took off 3 bases at V and 6 bases at J, with 12 bases between the two ends. This CDR3 contains 14 residues. Germline V gives CDR1 SGDLS, CDR2 YYNGEE.

The chain combines TRBV14 with TRBJ1-2, with no clear D. Germline V gives CDR1 SGHDN, CDR2 FVKESK. This CDR3 comprises 14 residues. V dropped 4 bases and J dropped 8 bases, with 17 bases sitting between them. The CDR3 loop reads CASSRASGVRGYTF. CDR3 coding DNA: TGTGCCAGCAGCCGGGCATCGGGCGTACGGGGCTACACCTTC.

The chain couples TRBV5-6 to TRBJ2-7; the D is unclear. From germline, CDR1 is SGHDT and CDR2 YYEEEE. This CDR3 is 13 amino acids long. Trimming left V 4 bases short and J 5 bases short, with 13 bases between. The CDR3, as DNA: TGTGCCAGCAGCCCTTCTCCAAGCGACGAGCAGTACTTC. It yields the protein CASSPSPSDEQYF.

The J gene is TRBJ2-7, the V gene TRBV28, with a weak D call TRBD1 (5 bases). This CDR3 spans 12 amino acids. V dropped 5 bases and J dropped 4 bases, with 9 bases sitting between them. Per germline, CDR1 MDHEN and CDR2 SYDVKM. The CDR3 DNA is TGTGCCAGCAGTCTGACAGATTACGAGCAGTACTTC. Protein sequence: CASSLTDYEQYF.

This chain joins TRBV27 and TRBJ2-7, with D perhaps being TRBD1 or TRBD2 (5 bases each). The CDR3 loop spans 15 amino acids. Germline CDR1 and CDR2: MNHEY and SMNVEV (reference sequence). V lost 4 bases, J lost 1 base, and 14 bases lay in between. CDR3 in DNA: TGTGCCAGCAGTTCCTGGGACGCCGGGTCCTACGAGCAGTACTTC. Residues: CASSSWDAGSYEQYF.

The chain uses TRBV29-1 and TRBJ2-5, with D unresolved. CDR3 size: 13 residues. Trimming pared 4 bases from V and 5 bases from J, leaving 14 bases between. Germline V gene sequence: CDR1 SQVTM, CDR2 ANQGSEA. The CDR3 loop is CSVGPRLVETQYF. The CDR3 coding sequence is TGCAGCGTTGGCCCCCGCCTCGTGGAGACCCAGTACTTC. The entire variable domain, with the rest obtained from reference TRBV29-1 and TRBJ2-5, is as follows: SAVISQKPSRDICQRGTSLTIQCQVDSQVTMMFWYRQQPGQSLTLIATANQGSEATYESGFVIDKFPISRPNLTFSTLTVSNMSPEDSSIYLCSVGPRLVETQYFGPGTRLLVL.

The chain joins TRBV20-1 to TRBJ2-5; D is undetermined. Germline V gene data show CDR1 as DFQATT and CDR2 as SNEGSKA (reference sequence). The CDR3 is made up of 11 amino acids. The CDR3 region has the DNA TGCAGCGTCTCTGGTCGGGAGACCCAGTACTTC. As protein: CSVSGRETQYF.

The chain links TRBV29-1 to TRBJ2-3, with a weak D call TRBD2 (6 bases). In germline, CDR1 is SQVTM, CDR2 ANQGSEA. Trimming cost V 6 bases and J 6 bases, with 10 bases left between them. This CDR3 contains 11 residues. CDR3 sequence (DNA): TGCAGCGTGACTAGTCTGGATACGCAGTATTTT. As protein: CSVTSLDTQYF.

This clone was observed a handful of times. J is TRBJ2-3 and V is TRBV29-1, with TRBD1 matching 9 bases. CDR3 length: 13 amino acids. Germline CDR1 reads SQVTM; CDR2 reads ANQGSEA. With 6 bases clipped from V and 2 bases from J, the junction kept 3 bases outside the gene matches. The CDR3 DNA sequence: TGCAGCGTATGGACAGGGGCCACAGATACGCAGTATTTT. Protein: CSVWTGATDTQYF.

The V gene is TRBV10-3, the J gene TRBJ2-3, with 13 bases that match TRBD2. The CDR3 sequence is 16 residues long. V gave up 3 bases and J gave up 3 bases; unmatched junction bases: 3. In germline, CDR1 is ENHRY, CDR2 SYGVKD. The CDR3 DNA reads as TGTGCCATCAGTGACTGGACTAGCGGGAGAACAGATACGCAGTATTTT. This encodes CAISDWTSGRTDTQYF.

This clone has only a few counts. The chain joins TRBV4-1 to TRBJ1-2; D remains ambiguous. The CDR3 totals 14 residues. V gave up 4 bases and J gave up 1 base, with 10 bases separating them. Germline V gene lookup returns CDR1 MGHRA and CDR2 YSYEKL. The CDR3 DNA is TGCGCCAGCAGCCCTCCGGCGGGTAACTATGGCTACACCTTC. Translation gives CASSPPAGNYGYTF.

The sample holds a few counts of this clone. This chain connects TRBV18 to TRBJ2-1; D perhaps matches TRBD1 (6 bases). The germline V gene has CDR1 KGHSH and CDR2 LQKENI. V was pared by 3 bases and J by 3 bases, with 9 bases between. The CDR3 length is 14 residues. In nucleotides, the CDR3 is TGTGCCAGCTCACCCAGGACAGACTACAATGAGCAGTTCTTC. This gives the protein CASSPRTDYNEQFF.

The chain couples TRBV6-1 to TRBJ2-7; D unclear. Germline CDR1 is MNHNS and CDR2 is SASEGT. V dropped 5 bases and J dropped 0 bases, with 14 bases sitting between them. The length of the CDR3 is 15 residues. In DNA form, the CDR3 reads TGTGCCAGCAGTTCAAGCATACAGCTCTCCTACGAGCAGTACTTC. It specifies CASSSSIQLSYEQYF.

V and J are TRBV5-1 and TRBJ2-7; no clear D. Trimming left V 4 bases short and J 6 bases short, with 17 bases between. Germline CDR1 is SGHRS and CDR2 is YFSETQ. The CDR3 loop spans 14 amino acids. In DNA, the CDR3 is TGCGCCAGCAGCCTAAACTACCAATTCAGCGAGCAGTACTTC. Protein: CASSLNYQFSEQYF.

The chain couples TRBV9 to TRBJ2-1, with 8 bases identical to TRBD2. Germline assignment: CDR1 SGDLS and CDR2 YYNGEE. CDR3 length: 15 amino acids. J was trimmed by 3 bases and V by 3 bases; bases with no gene match: 5. CDR3 protein: CASSAQLAGYNEQFF. CDR3 nucleotide sequence: TGTGCCAGCAGCGCCCAGCTAGCGGGCTACAATGAGCAGTTCTTC.

The J gene is TRBJ2-7, the V gene TRBV28, with 14 bases fitting TRBD2. The CDR3 consists of 16 residues. V dropped 4 bases and J dropped 4; count of bases not matched to a gene: 6. Germline assignment: CDR1 MDHEN and CDR2 SYDVKM. The CDR3 region has the DNA TGTGCCAGCAGTTCCTCGGGACTAGCGGGAGTGTACGAGCAGTACTTC. This encodes CASSSSGLAGVYEQYF.

This clone was picked up a small number of times. The chain combines TRBV28 with TRBJ2-3, with D possibly being TRBD1 (6 bases). Germline V CDR1 and CDR2: MDHEN, SYDVKM. The CDR3 consists of 13 residues. Between the trimmed V and J ends, which lost 5 bases and 4 bases, there was a span of 10 bases. CDR3 sequence reads: CASSSPGADTQYF. The CDR3 bases are TGTGCCAGCAGTAGTCCAGGGGCAGATACGCAGTATTTT.

This clone was seen a few times. The chain couples TRBV6-5 to TRBJ1-5; D not resolved. Germline V gene sequence: CDR1 MNHEY, CDR2 SVGAGI. The germline V and J ends were trimmed by 6 bases and 5 bases, with 11 bases remaining between them. The length of the CDR3 is 13 residues. The CDR3 DNA sequence: TGTGCCAGCAGCAGAATCCGGGATCAGCCCCAGCATTTT. Translated: CASSRIRDQPQHF.

V is TRBV30 and J is TRBJ1-2, with D uncertain. Germline-derived CDR1 and CDR2 are GTSNPN and SVGIG (reference sequence). The germline V and J ends were trimmed by 2 bases and 0 bases, with 13 bases remaining between them. This CDR3 has 15 residues. For the CDR3, the DNA is TGTGCCTGGAGTACATCAAGGCTGGCTAACTATGGCTACACCTTC. It codes for CAWSTSRLANYGYTF.

The V and J genes are TRBV29-1 and TRBJ2-5, with 7 positions matching TRBD2. Germline V gives CDR1 SQVTM, CDR2 ANQGSEA. Trimming at V came to 0 bases and at J to 7 bases, leaving 8 bases not matched to a gene. CDR3 size: 14 residues. For the CDR3, the DNA is TGCAGCGTTGAAGAGTTACGGGGGGTGCGGACCCAGTACTTC. The encoded protein is CSVEELRGVRTQYF.

J is TRBJ2-1 and V is TRBV29-1, with 7 nucleotides matching TRBD2. Germline values: CDR1 SQVTM, CDR2 ANQGSEA. The trim removed 2 bases at V and 7 bases at J, leaving 8 bases unmatched. The CDR3 runs to 14 residues. CDR3 loop: CSVEQRLARNEQFF. In DNA, the CDR3 is TGCAGCGTTGAACAACGACTAGCTCGGAATGAGCAGTTCTTC.

The gene calls are TRBV2 and TRBJ1-1; D ambiguous. The germline V gene encodes CDR1 SNHLY and CDR2 FYNNEI. Between the trimmed V and J ends, which lost 4 bases and 6 bases, there was a span of 6 bases. This CDR3 comprises 11 residues. The DNA of the CDR3 is TGTGCCAGCAGTGTTGTGTCTGAAGCTTTCTTT. This gives the protein CASSVVSEAFF.

A few counts support this clone. This chain connects TRBV6-6 to TRBJ1-3; D might be TRBD1 (5 bases). Per the germline V gene, CDR1 is MNHNY and CDR2 is SVGAGI (reference sequence). There are 12 residues in the CDR3. V lost 5 bases, J lost 10 bases, and 12 bases lay in between. The CDR3 loop is CASSAGPRTIYF. CDR3 DNA sequence: TGTGCCAGCAGTGCAGGGCCTAGGACCATATATTTT.

The CDR3 sequence is CASSDGRGGETQYF. The CDR3 nucleotides are TGTGCCAGCAGTGACGGACGGGGAGGGGAGACCCAGTACTTC. The chain recombines TRBV7-3 with TRBJ2-5, with 7 bases matching TRBD2. CDR1 and CDR2 (germline): SGHTA, FQGTGA. The CDR3 is 14 residues long. J lost 5 bases, V lost 6 bases, and 9 bases had no gene match.